This is a list of T cell receptor beta chains from one sample in a study of molecular identifiers for immune sequencing clone quantification. TCRdb re-analysed the PCR reads in MiXCR, keeping a single row per CDR3 protein. The sample yields about 320,000 distinct CDR3 sequences, around a fifth seen once. Input material: naive CD8+ T cells from blood, with Jurkat cell RNA spiked in. The receptors derive from a human donor in good health. Some libraries in this study had Jurkat cell RNA spiked in. Each CDR3 is given with its conserved first and last residue. Fields, in order: V gene, J gene, CDR3 protein.

v_call: TRBV7-2; j_call: TRBJ2-2; cdr3_aa: CASSLALAGGPNTGELFF
v_call: TRBV19; j_call: TRBJ1-4; cdr3_aa: CASTDRSTNEKLFF
v_call: TRBV28; j_call: TRBJ2-7; cdr3_aa: CASSSASGLLAYEQYF
v_call: TRBV13; j_call: TRBJ2-7; cdr3_aa: CASSLDRSSYEQYF
v_call: TRBV19; j_call: TRBJ2-3; cdr3_aa: CASSILGLAGGDTQYF
v_call: TRBV6-2/TRBV6-3; j_call: TRBJ2-1; cdr3_aa: CASRIGGDEQFF
v_call: TRBV19; j_call: TRBJ2-3; cdr3_aa: CASSGETVSGTDTQYF
v_call: TRBV19; j_call: TRBJ2-1; cdr3_aa: CASRASRSGELNEQFF
v_call: TRBV4-3; j_call: TRBJ1-1; cdr3_aa: CASSQVGQLNTEAFF
v_call: TRBV12-3/TRBV12-4; j_call: TRBJ2-1; cdr3_aa: CASSLVWESGVSYNEQFF
v_call: TRBV7-8; j_call: TRBJ1-1; cdr3_aa: CASSLAGTESNTEAFF
v_call: TRBV27; j_call: TRBJ2-1; cdr3_aa: CASSSTAGRAYNEQFF
v_call: TRBV20-1; j_call: TRBJ1-5; cdr3_aa: CSASRGGRNQPQHF
v_call: TRBV15; j_call: TRBJ2-7; cdr3_aa: CATSRPRAPSSYEQYF
v_call: TRBV7-7; j_call: TRBJ2-2; cdr3_aa: CASSLAGSTGELFF
v_call: TRBV15; j_call: TRBJ2-7; cdr3_aa: CATTAGSGGRYEQYF
v_call: TRBV20-1; j_call: TRBJ2-7; cdr3_aa: CSAHGLRTYEQYF
v_call: TRBV10-3; j_call: TRBJ2-1; cdr3_aa: CAISRETGNYEQFF
v_call: TRBV6-5; j_call: TRBJ2-7; cdr3_aa: CASSYDMGEQYF
v_call: TRBV2; j_call: TRBJ2-3; cdr3_aa: CASTVGHTQYF
v_call: TRBV13; j_call: TRBJ2-2; cdr3_aa: CASSYRQGLTGELFF
v_call: TRBV5-1; j_call: TRBJ2-4; cdr3_aa: CASSSSLNIQYF
v_call: TRBV20-1; j_call: TRBJ2-1; cdr3_aa: CSATQLGEQFF
v_call: TRBV10-2; j_call: TRBJ1-1; cdr3_aa: CVSSESGYMNTGAFF
v_call: TRBV28; j_call: TRBJ2-4; cdr3_aa: CASSSPYILTGGSLNIQYF
v_call: TRBV27; j_call: TRBJ1-5; cdr3_aa: CASSGGQDSNQPQHF
v_call: TRBV2; j_call: TRBJ2-7; cdr3_aa: CASSDLQSDRASSYERYF
v_call: TRBV7-9; j_call: TRBJ2-2; cdr3_aa: CASSLEGTGELFF
v_call: TRBV3-1; j_call: TRBJ2-6; cdr3_aa: CASSPQLARGANVLTF
v_call: TRBV9; j_call: TRBJ2-3; cdr3_aa: CASSVLASDTQYF
v_call: TRBV12-3/TRBV12-4; j_call: TRBJ2-1; cdr3_aa: CASSWAGGEQFF
v_call: TRBV4-1; j_call: TRBJ2-2; cdr3_aa: CASSQRSDNTGELFF
v_call: TRBV9; j_call: TRBJ2-1; cdr3_aa: CASSVAGTYNEQFF
v_call: TRBV2; j_call: TRBJ1-3; cdr3_aa: CASSEYWLGDSGNTIYF
v_call: TRBV5-4; j_call: TRBJ2-2; cdr3_aa: CASSLGDRGTGELFF
v_call: TRBV7-3; j_call: TRBJ2-7; cdr3_aa: CASSLNAGNYEQYF
v_call: TRBV2; j_call: TRBJ2-6; cdr3_aa: CASTRTGELSGANVLTF
v_call: TRBV7-9; j_call: TRBJ2-7; cdr3_aa: CASSLAAGGGYEQYF
v_call: TRBV7-9; j_call: TRBJ2-7; cdr3_aa: CASSNRDRGYEQYF
v_call: TRBV4-2; j_call: TRBJ2-5; cdr3_aa: CASSHPPRLAGVSQETQYF
v_call: TRBV12-3/TRBV12-4; j_call: TRBJ2-5; cdr3_aa: CASSPGTSGSSWGAQYF
v_call: TRBV6-2/TRBV6-3; j_call: TRBJ1-5; cdr3_aa: CASSYSSFHDSLGNQPQHF
v_call: TRBV28; j_call: TRBJ2-1; cdr3_aa: CASSSVGTAYNEQFF
v_call: TRBV27; j_call: TRBJ2-7; cdr3_aa: CASSLSRSGLTYEQYF
v_call: TRBV10-2; j_call: TRBJ1-5; cdr3_aa: CASSEALATAPQHF
v_call: TRBV7-2; j_call: TRBJ2-7; cdr3_aa: CASSPNRDRGLWEQYF
v_call: TRBV2; j_call: TRBJ1-5; cdr3_aa: CASREGGGQPQHF
v_call: TRBV20-1; j_call: TRBJ2-1; cdr3_aa: CSTLGGGAVNEQFF
v_call: TRBV20-1; j_call: TRBJ2-1; cdr3_aa: CSIVWFRELYNEQFF
v_call: TRBV24-1; j_call: TRBJ2-2; cdr3_aa: CATSDRGATNTGELFF
v_call: TRBV28; j_call: TRBJ2-5; cdr3_aa: CASSPLRLAGGEETQYF
v_call: TRBV2; j_call: TRBJ2-4; cdr3_aa: CASRTSAGAKNIQYF
v_call: TRBV7-9; j_call: TRBJ2-3; cdr3_aa: CASSITIIQENEATDTQYF
v_call: TRBV12-3/TRBV12-4; j_call: TRBJ1-2; cdr3_aa: CASSQLTRGQSYTF
v_call: TRBV5-1; j_call: TRBJ2-7; cdr3_aa: CASRPESSYEQYF